This T cell receptor (beta chain) was identified in a study of read filtering for tumor transcriptome and immune sequencing. Study-level background: R-ISS stage counts were 8 for I, roughly 16 for II, 6 or 7 for III. IR-seq gave about 3.5 to 10.27 million TCR reads per sample; RNA-seq gave roughly 80 to 1273. Study-level findings and limits: IR-seq captured clonotypes deeper and more reliably than RNA-seq. IR-seq and RNA-seq agreed better without single-read clonotypes.

This clonotype was found many times. What it recognizes is unknown. In germline, CDR1 is MNHNY, CDR2 SVGAGI (reference sequence). V lost 0 bases to trimming and J lost 6 bases, with 3 bases between them. The CDR3 loop spans 12 amino acids. Molecular barcoded adaptors covering alpha/delta and beta/gamma chains were used on roughly 370 ng RNA. MiXCR, run by TCRdb on the reads, gives a single entry per CDR3 protein. The profile shows roughly 82,000 distinct CDR3 sequences, roughly 12% of them singletons. The clonotype was recovered from a donor at least 40 years old with multiple myeloma. This chain links TRBV6-6 with TRBJ2-1; D ambiguous. The sequenced sample was a population of CD138-negative cells sorted from bone marrow. The CDR3 DNA reads TGTGCCAGCAGTTACTCAAGCAATGAGCAGTTCTTC. It specifies CASSYSSNEQFF.